These T cell receptor beta chains were read from a single sample in a study of Ad26.COV2.S vaccination and SARS-CoV-2 variants. The protocol was immunoSEQ multiplex PCR, while the TCRdb copy is restricted to in-frame clones and leaves out a portion. The sample lists a few hundred thousand clones, 89% occurring once. Source: peripheral blood, taken in a trial of Ad26.COV2.S vaccine versus placebo. The origin of the receptors is a person between 18 and 65 years old who received the Ad26.COV2.S COVID-19 vaccine or a placebo. CDR3s include the opening cysteine and the closing phenylalanine or tryptophan.

J gene	V gene	CDR3 protein
TRBJ2-7	TRBV16	CASSQWLNEQYF
TRBJ1-5	TRBV28	CASSPGTGPFSNQPQHF
TRBJ2-1	TRBV5-1	CASSFTGTSYNEQFF
TRBJ2-3	TRBV4-1	CASSLGTSGRYPDTQYF
TRBJ2-2	TRBV5-6	CASSLALTTGELFF
TRBJ2-1	TRBV30	CAWMAGGNEQFF
TRBJ1-1	TRBV6-5	CASTRVNTEAFF
TRBJ2-7	TRBV5-1	CASSTGTRPSYEQYF
TRBJ2-2	TRBV25-1	CASSTWDAGELFF
TRBJ2-6	TRBV14	CASSQLQGANVLTF
TRBJ2-7	TRBV3-1/TRBV3-2	CASSQGFSRYEQYF
TRBJ2-2	TRBV2	CASWRENIGELFF
TRBJ1-4	TRBV19	CASSISALVKNEKLFF
TRBJ2-1	TRBV5-1	CASSSRGLAGLIPVDEQFF
TRBJ2-7	TRBV6-6	CASRTGTGGYEQYF
TRBJ1-2	TRBV4-2	CASSPGQGRDHGYTF
TRBJ2-7	TRBV7-6	CASSLRQGQGAEQYF
TRBJ1-2	TRBV30	CAWSVGGVYGYTF
TRBJ2-7	TRBV30	CAWSVPSLYEQYF
TRBJ2-2	TRBV5-1	CASSLVGQTYTGELFF
TRBJ2-2	TRBV19	CASSTRDRDNTGELFF
TRBJ2-7	TRBV29-1	CSVENTDSYEQYF
TRBJ1-1	TRBV5-4	CASSLGQTNTEAFF
TRBJ1-2	TRBV2	CASREAVGYTF
TRBJ2-7	TRBV29-1	CSVDRGTSGVYEQYF
TRBJ2-3	TRBV7-6	CASSLNVGTDTQYF
TRBJ2-1	TRBV7-9	CASSANRGGQFF
TRBJ2-3	TRBV7-3	CASSPGGSRTDTQYF
TRBJ2-2	TRBV28	CASSIKRRELFF
TRBJ2-7	TRBV6-5	CASSPRGGGAYEQYF
TRBJ2-5	TRBV3-1/TRBV3-2	CASSQGLAGGGETQYF
TRBJ2-1	TRBV18	CASSPLAVSSYNEQFF
TRBJ1-3	TRBV5-1	CASSLGGPGNTIYF
TRBJ2-3	TRBV9	CASSVGTSGKVDTQYF
TRBJ2-1	TRBV19	CASSIGGGEQFF
TRBJ2-3	TRBV28	CASTKWVQRSSTDTQYF
TRBJ2-1	TRBV19	CASSIVTGVPYNEQFF
TRBJ2-5	TRBV7-2	CASSLDPYFTSGDQETQYF
TRBJ1-2	TRBV5-4	CASSLVGNYGYTF
TRBJ2-3	TRBV12-3/TRBV12-4	CASLRGDTQYF
TRBJ2-5	TRBV28	CASRGSGSGETQYF
TRBJ2-5	TRBV11-3	CASSKLAGVEETQYF
TRBJ2-5	TRBV11-2	CASSASTGGGETQYF
TRBJ2-5	TRBV2	CASSELPDSYQETQYF
TRBJ1-1	TRBV3-1/TRBV3-2	CARKLGVRISTEAFF
TRBJ2-1	TRBV11-3	CASSLGSGRPNEQFF
TRBJ1-2	TRBV30	CAWNRTPFYGYTF
TRBJ2-7	TRBV10-3	CAISEEGVREQYF
TRBJ2-1	TRBV3-1/TRBV3-2	CASSQGSGNYNEQFF
TRBJ1-1	TRBV2	CASSENMNTEAFF